This T cell receptor (beta chain) was captured by sequencing in a study of beta chain features in type 1 diabetes. Study-wide points: Among type 1 diabetes patients, VDJ junctions had fewer insertions and more deletions. TCRB CDR3s from Type 1 diabetes patients were moderately but significantly shorter in all four CD4+ subsets. Comparison showed that naive, central memory and Treg TCRB repertoires appeared more similar among patients than among healthy donors.

The authors reverse transcribed all of the isolated RNA, so sequencing captured expressed TCRB transcripts. The data were produced by immunoSEQ multiplex PCR, yet TCRdb's version contains in-frame clones alone and is incomplete. The repertoire holds 130,000 or so clones, with roughly 15% as singletons. Each sorted fraction was over 95% pure. This clone was counted a few times. Its antigen is unknown. A read error may account for a junction end that differs from germline. Sequencing used central memory CD4+ T cells from blood. The TCR comes from a man between 25 and 39 years old with type 1 diabetes.

The CDR3: CSGEPPALNTQYF. The CDR3 DNA is TGCAGCGGTGAACCCCCGGCGTTGAATACGCAGTATTTT. V and J are TRBV29-1 and TRBJ2-3; D unclear. Per the germline V gene, CDR1 is SQVTM and CDR2 is ANQGSEA. This CDR3 comprises 13 residues.